This TCR beta chain was sequenced during a study of blood T cell repertoires in COVID-19. On the study more broadly: Spain, Italy and the United States supplied samples that represented acute and convalescent COVID-19. From T cells, B-cell-depleted T cells, or PBMCs came the material, which was cDNA or gDNA.

In the original analysis: How many nucleated cells were present was estimated from reference gene primer amplification. Method: immunoSEQ multiplex PCR; TCRdb's copy keeps in-frame clones and lacks some. For V, J and clone size, that table is used; D and trimming come from the DNA. The sample shows around 80,000 clones, 70% to 75% of them seen only once. This CDR3 is 21 amino acids long. J was trimmed by 4 bases and V by 0 bases; bases with no gene match: 19. Germline V gives CDR1 LNHNV, CDR2 YYDKDF (reference sequence). This chain connects TRBV15 to TRBJ2-3; 10 bases agree with TRBD2. Sequenced input: peripheral blood. The receptor was derived from a man between 45 and 60 years old with active or convalescent COVID-19. CDR3 nucleotides: TGTGCCACCAGCAGAGATTACCCCTGGATAGCGGGGGGCCTATCCGCAGATACGCAGTATTTT. Protein sequence: CATSRDYPWIAGGLSADTQYF.